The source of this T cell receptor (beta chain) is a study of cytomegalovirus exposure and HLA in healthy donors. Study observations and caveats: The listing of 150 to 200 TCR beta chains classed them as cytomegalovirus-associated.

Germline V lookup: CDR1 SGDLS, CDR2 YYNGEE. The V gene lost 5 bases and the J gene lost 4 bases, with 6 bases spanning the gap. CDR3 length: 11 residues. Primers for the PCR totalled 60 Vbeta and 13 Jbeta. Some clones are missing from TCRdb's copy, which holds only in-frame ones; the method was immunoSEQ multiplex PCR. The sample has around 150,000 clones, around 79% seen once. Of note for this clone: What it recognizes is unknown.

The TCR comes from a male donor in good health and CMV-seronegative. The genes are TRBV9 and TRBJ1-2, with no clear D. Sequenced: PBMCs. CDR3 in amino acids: CASSNGYGYTF. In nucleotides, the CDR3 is TGTGCCAGCAGTAACGGCTATGGCTACACCTTC.